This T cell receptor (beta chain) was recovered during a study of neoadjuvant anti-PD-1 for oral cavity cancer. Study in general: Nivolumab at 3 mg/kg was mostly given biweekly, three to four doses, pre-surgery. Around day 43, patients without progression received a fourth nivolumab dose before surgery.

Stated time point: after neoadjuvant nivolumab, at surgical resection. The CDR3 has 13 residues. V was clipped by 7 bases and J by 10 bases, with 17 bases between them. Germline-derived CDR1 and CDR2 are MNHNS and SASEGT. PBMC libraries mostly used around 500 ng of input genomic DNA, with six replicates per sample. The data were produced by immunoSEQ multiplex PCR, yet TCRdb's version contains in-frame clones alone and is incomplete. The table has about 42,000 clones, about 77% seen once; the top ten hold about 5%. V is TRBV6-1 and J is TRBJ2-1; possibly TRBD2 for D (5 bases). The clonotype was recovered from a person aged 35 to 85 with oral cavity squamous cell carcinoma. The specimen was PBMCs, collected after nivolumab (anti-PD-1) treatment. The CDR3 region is CASTLGGASEQFF. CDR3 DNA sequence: TGTGCCAGCACTCTTGGAGGAGCAAGCGAGCAGTTCTTC.